The rows below give T cell receptor beta chains drawn from one sample of a study of regulatory T cells in long-lasting Graves disease. TCRdb redid the calling of the multiplex PCR reads with MiXCR, one entry per CDR3 protein. This sample has about 350,000 distinct CDR3 sequences, with around 16% found just once. These data were also filed under a second study, of T cells in Graves' hyperthyroidism and ophthalmopathy.

This specimen was peripheral blood mononuclear cells (PBMCs), taken at new diagnosis, from a patient treated with antithyroid drugs. The receptors here all came from a woman between 18 and 29 years old with Graves disease. The CDR3 runs from the conserved cysteine through the conserved F or W. A D gene is named only where the DNA matches it firmly. Clone sizes are given selectively: once, few, many, or a class where the clone is expanded.

clone_size	d_call	v_call	j_call	cdr3_aa	cdr3_nt
many	TRBD1	TRBV29-1	TRBJ2-7	CSVGELGTGIAYEQYF	TGCAGCGTGGGGGAGTTGGGGACAGGAATAGCTTACGAGCAGTACTTC
many	-	TRBV11-2	TRBJ2-3	CASSPTMRAQYF	TGTGCCAGCAGCCCCACGATGAGGGCGCAGTATTTT
many	-	TRBV3-1	TRBJ2-1	CASSLSTGRGEQFF	TGTGCCAGCAGCCTCTCCACGGGGCGAGGTGAGCAGTTCTTC
many	-	TRBV29-1	TRBJ2-7	CSVGTGVTYEQYF	TGCAGCGTCGGGACTGGAGTTACCTACGAGCAGTACTTC
many	-	TRBV2	TRBJ2-6	CASSLRRSNSGANVLTF	TGTGCCAGCAGCCTGCGAAGGTCCAACTCTGGGGCCAACGTCCTGACTTTC
many	TRBD2	TRBV5-1	TRBJ2-2	CASNFAGGPGTGELFF	TGCGCCAGCAACTTCGCGGGAGGGCCAGGCACCGGGGAGCTGTTTTTT
-	-	TRBV19	TRBJ1-1	CASSLEGPVNTEAFF	TGTGCCAGTAGTTTAGAGGGGCCGGTGAACACTGAAGCTTTCTTT
many	-	TRBV3-1	TRBJ2-1	CASSQDHRTDEQFF	TGTGCCAGCAGCCAAGATCACAGGACCGATGAGCAGTTCTTC
-	TRBD1	TRBV27	TRBJ2-7	CASSFAGGLEQYF	TGTGCCAGCAGTTTTGCAGGGGGTCTCGAGCAGTACTTC
few	-	TRBV20-1	TRBJ1-1	CTDTEAFF	TGCACCGACACTGAAGCTTTCTTT
-	TRBD1	TRBV11-2	TRBJ1-5	CASSFLGTGGSQPQHF	TGTGCCAGCAGCTTCCTTGGGACAGGGGGATCTCAGCCCCAGCATTTT
many	-	TRBV7-2	TRBJ2-3	CASSPPSSRDTQYF	TGTGCCAGCAGCCCCCCGAGCTCCCGAGATACGCAGTATTTT
many	-	TRBV18	TRBJ2-7	CASSFSGPLREQYF	TGTGCCAGCTCATTTTCGGGACCTCTCCGGGAGCAGTACTTC
many	-	TRBV11-2	TRBJ2-7	CASSWAGAGEQYF	TGTGCCAGCAGTTGGGCAGGGGCGGGGGAGCAGTACTTC
-	TRBD1	TRBV28	TRBJ2-7	CASNHGTVFYEQYF	TGTGCCAGCAACCACGGGACAGTCTTTTACGAGCAGTACTTC
many	TRBD2	TRBV20-1	TRBJ2-7	CSARGLAGTSYEQYF	TGCAGTGCTAGGGGACTAGCGGGAACCTCCTACGAGCAGTACTTC
many	-	TRBV6-5	TRBJ1-1	CASSYSIPGNTEAFF	TGTGCCAGCAGTTACTCGATCCCAGGGAACACTGAAGCTTTCTTT
few	TRBD1	TRBV4-2	TRBJ1-2	CASSQDQGDNYGYTF	TGTGCCAGCAGCCAAGATCAGGGGGATAACTATGGCTACACCTTC
-	-	TRBV4-1	TRBJ2-5	CASSQESGNQETQYF	TGCGCCAGCAGCCAAGAGAGCGGCAACCAAGAGACCCAGTACTTC
once	TRBD2	TRBV11-2	TRBJ2-7	CASRTSGSVYEQYF	TGTGCCAGCAGGACTAGCGGGAGTGTCTACGAGCAGTACTTC
many	TRBD1	TRBV12-3/TRBV12-4	TRBJ1-2	CASRQGAHGYTF	TGTGCCAGCAGACAGGGGGCTCATGGCTACACCTTC
few	-	TRBV7-7	TRBJ1-4	CASSLARFWGTNEKLFF	TGTGCTAGCAGCTTAGCGAGATTTTGGGGTACCAATGAAAAACTGTTTTTT
few	-	TRBV27	TRBJ1-1	CASRTDTEAFF	TGTGCCAGCAGGACCGACACTGAAGCTTTCTTT
many	TRBD2	TRBV7-9	TRBJ2-5	CASSFSGRSETQYF	TGTGCCAGCAGCTTTAGCGGGAGGAGCGAGACCCAGTACTTC
many	-	TRBV12-3/TRBV12-4	TRBJ2-1	CASSLGTRRSHNEQFF	TGTGCCAGCAGTTTAGGGACCCGAAGGTCTCACAATGAGCAGTTCTTC
-	-	TRBV29-1	TRBJ2-4	CSVGIAKNIQYF	TGCAGCGTTGGAATAGCCAAAAACATTCAGTACTTC
many	TRBD1	TRBV18	TRBJ1-1	CASSPGTGPEAFF	TGTGCCAGCTCACCAGGGACAGGTCCTGAAGCTTTCTTT
many	-	TRBV5-6	TRBJ1-1	CASSNQDKYTEAFF	TGTGCCAGCAGCAATCAGGACAAATACACTGAAGCTTTCTTT
many	TRBD1	TRBV30	TRBJ1-6	CAWTGGTSYNSPLHF	TGTGCCTGGACAGGGGGGACCTCCTATAATTCACCCCTCCACTTT
many	-	TRBV28	TRBJ1-1	CASSFGGAGTEAFF	TGTGCCAGCAGTTTTGGAGGGGCGGGAACTGAAGCTTTCTTT
many	TRBD2	TRBV6-5	TRBJ2-3	CASSYAASGGDTQYF	TGTGCCAGCAGTTACGCGGCTAGCGGGGGGGATACGCAGTATTTT
many	TRBD2	TRBV20-1	TRBJ2-1	CSARRGSSYNEQFF	TGCAGTGCTAGACGCGGGAGCTCCTACAATGAGCAGTTCTTC
-	-	TRBV4-1	TRBJ2-4	CASSQPRDGTSKNIQYF	TGCGCCAGCAGCCAACCAAGGGACGGGACCTCCAAAAACATTCAGTACTTC
many	-	TRBV10-3	TRBJ2-7	CAILDSRGPYEQYF	TGTGCCATTCTTGACAGCCGGGGCCCCTACGAGCAGTACTTC
-	-	TRBV7-9	TRBJ2-2	CASSPEAGATGELFF	TGTGCCAGCAGCCCTGAGGCGGGGGCCACCGGGGAGCTGTTTTTT
many	-	TRBV7-9	TRBJ2-7	CASSFGTGTYEQYF	TGTGCCAGCAGCTTCGGGACGGGGACCTACGAGCAGTACTTC
many	TRBD1	TRBV2	TRBJ2-7	CASRQQGARTYEQYF	TGTGCCAGCAGACAACAGGGGGCCAGGACCTACGAGCAGTACTTC
many	-	TRBV11-2	TRBJ2-1	CASSPTEFSSYNEQFF	TGTGCCAGCAGCCCCACAGAATTTAGCTCCTACAATGAGCAGTTCTTC
-	TRBD1	TRBV24-1	TRBJ1-1	CATSDPATGGTEAFF	TGTGCCACCAGTGACCCCGCGACAGGGGGAACTGAAGCTTTCTTT
many	TRBD2	TRBV7-3	TRBJ2-2	CASSGGTSGLPRELFF	TGTGCCAGCAGCGGGGGGACTAGCGGACTCCCCCGGGAGCTGTTTTTT
-	TRBD2	TRBV5-1	TRBJ2-5	CASSSASGGAATQYF	TGCGCCAGCAGCTCGGCTAGCGGGGGCGCCGCGACCCAGTACTTC
-	-	TRBV6-1	TRBJ2-2	CASRPPTGANTGELFF	TGTGCCAGCAGACCCCCTACGGGAGCCAACACCGGGGAGCTGTTTTTT
many	-	TRBV30	TRBJ1-5	CAWSVGNQPQHF	TGTGCCTGGAGTGTGGGCAATCAGCCCCAGCATTTT
many	-	TRBV30	TRBJ2-5	CAWSDIGETQYF	TGTGCCTGGAGTGATATAGGGGAGACCCAGTACTTC
-	TRBD2	TRBV5-1	TRBJ2-7	CASSYTSGASYEQYF	TGCGCCAGCAGTTATACTAGCGGGGCCTCCTACGAGCAGTACTTC
many	-	TRBV13	TRBJ2-7	CASSLSEAGEQYF	TGTGCCAGCAGCCTGAGCGAGGCGGGCGAGCAGTACTTC
many	TRBD1	TRBV18	TRBJ1-2	CASSRTGDHGYTF	TGTGCCAGCTCCCGCACAGGGGATCACGGCTACACCTTC
many	-	TRBV18	TRBJ2-2	CASSPPTGPTRELFF	TGTGCCAGCTCACCACCTACAGGTCCTACCCGGGAGCTGTTTTTT
many	-	TRBV12-3/TRBV12-4	TRBJ1-1	CASSLAGAFF	TGTGCCAGCAGTTTAGCCGGGGCTTTCTTT
many	-	TRBV3-1	TRBJ2-1	CASSQESRHNEQFF	TGTGCCAGCAGCCAAGAGAGTCGCCACAATGAGCAGTTCTTC
many	-	TRBV9	TRBJ2-1	CASSFEGSDEQFF	TGTGCCAGCAGCTTCGAGGGGTCCGATGAGCAGTTCTTC
many	-	TRBV7-9	TRBJ1-2	CASTSYDYGYTF	TGTGCCAGCACCTCGTACGACTATGGCTACACCTTC
few	TRBD2	TRBV6-4	TRBJ2-1	CASSSKSGGTYNEQFF	TGTGCCAGCAGCTCGAAGAGCGGGGGGACCTACAATGAGCAGTTCTTC
many	-	TRBV2	TRBJ2-1	CASSRILAGEQFF	TGTGCCAGCAGTCGGATTCTCGCAGGTGAGCAGTTCTTC